The T cell receptor (beta chain) under discussion was sequenced for a study of blood T cell repertoires in COVID-19. In the study overall: From the United States, Italy and Spain came samples of acute and convalescent COVID-19. The cDNA or gDNA used as material had been derived from T cells, B-cell-depleted T cells, or PBMCs.

How the authors handled the data: Cell counts per sample came from amplifying reference gene primers. Repertoires were generated with immunoSEQ multiplex PCR, while TCRdb's copy carries only in-frame clones and drops some. That table furnishes V, J and clone size, whereas the DNA furnished D and trimming. The sample holds over 55,000 clones, about 87% seen once. This CDR3 comprises 15 residues. Looked up from germline, CDR1 is SGHAT and CDR2 is FQNNGV. V lost 5 bases and J lost 5; bases outside the gene matches: 8. The specimen sequenced was peripheral blood. The clonotype was recovered from a man in his fifties with active COVID-19. The V call is TRBV11-2, the J call TRBJ1-4; TRBD1 aligns across 7 bases. CDR3 in DNA: TGTGCCAGCAGCCGAGCGACAGGGAGAAATGAAAAACTGTTTTTT. This translates into CASSRATGRNEKLFF.